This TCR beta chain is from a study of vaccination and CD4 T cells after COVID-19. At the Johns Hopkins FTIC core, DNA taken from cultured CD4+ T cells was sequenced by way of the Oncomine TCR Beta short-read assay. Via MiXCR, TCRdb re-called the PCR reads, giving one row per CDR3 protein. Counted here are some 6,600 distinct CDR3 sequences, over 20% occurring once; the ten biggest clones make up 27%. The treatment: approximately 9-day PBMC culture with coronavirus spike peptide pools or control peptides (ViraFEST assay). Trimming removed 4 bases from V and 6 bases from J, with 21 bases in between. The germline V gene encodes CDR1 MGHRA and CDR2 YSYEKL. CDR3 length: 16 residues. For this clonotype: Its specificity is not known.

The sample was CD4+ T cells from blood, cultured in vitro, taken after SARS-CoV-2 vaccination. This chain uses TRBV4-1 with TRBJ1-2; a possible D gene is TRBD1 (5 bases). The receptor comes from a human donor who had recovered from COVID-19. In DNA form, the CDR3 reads TGCGCCAGCAGCCCCCAAGATCGGTGGGGGGGGGATGGCTACACCTTC. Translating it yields CASSPQDRWGGDGYTF.